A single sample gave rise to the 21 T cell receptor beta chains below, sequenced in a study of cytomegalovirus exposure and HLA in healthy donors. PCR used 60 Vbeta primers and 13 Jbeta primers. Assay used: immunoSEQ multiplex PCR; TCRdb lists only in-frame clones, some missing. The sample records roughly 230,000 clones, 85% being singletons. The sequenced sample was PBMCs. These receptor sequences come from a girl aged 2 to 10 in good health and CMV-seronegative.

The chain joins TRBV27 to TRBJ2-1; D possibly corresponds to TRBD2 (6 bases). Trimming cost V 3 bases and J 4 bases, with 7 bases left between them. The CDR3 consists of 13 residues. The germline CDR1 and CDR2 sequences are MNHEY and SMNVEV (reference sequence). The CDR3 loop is CASSFGGYNEQFF. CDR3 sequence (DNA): TGTGCCAGCAGTTTCGGAGGGTACAATGAGCAGTTCTTC.

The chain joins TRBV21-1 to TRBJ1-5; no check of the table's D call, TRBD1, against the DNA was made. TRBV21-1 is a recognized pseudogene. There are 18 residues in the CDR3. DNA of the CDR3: TGTGCCAGCAGCAAAGTTCTCTGCGGGGACAGGGAGAGTCAGCCCCAGCATTTT. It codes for CASSKVLCGDRESQPQHF.

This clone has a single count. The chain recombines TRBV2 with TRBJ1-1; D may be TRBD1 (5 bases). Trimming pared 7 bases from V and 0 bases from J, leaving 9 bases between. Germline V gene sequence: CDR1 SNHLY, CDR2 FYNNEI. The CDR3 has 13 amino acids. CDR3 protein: CASTPGMNTEAFF. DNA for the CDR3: TGTGCCAGCACCCCAGGGATGAACACTGAAGCTTTCTTT.

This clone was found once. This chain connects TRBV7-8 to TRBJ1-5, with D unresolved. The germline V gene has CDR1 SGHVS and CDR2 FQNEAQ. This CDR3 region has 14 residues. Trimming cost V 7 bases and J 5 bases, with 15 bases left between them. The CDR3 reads CASTQWEVDQPQHF. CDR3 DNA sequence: TGTGCCAGCACCCAATGGGAGGTCGATCAGCCCCAGCATTTT.

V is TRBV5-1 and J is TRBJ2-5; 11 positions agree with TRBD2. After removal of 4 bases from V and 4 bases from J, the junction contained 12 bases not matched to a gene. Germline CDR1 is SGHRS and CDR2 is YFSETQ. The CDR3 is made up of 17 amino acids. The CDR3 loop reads CASSPPLGTSGRETQYF. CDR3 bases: TGCGCCAGCAGCCCTCCTCTAGGGACTAGCGGAAGAGAGACCCAGTACTTC.

The CDR3 reads CAWRVLLAGSSYEQYF. The DNA for the CDR3 is TGTGCCTGGAGGGTCTTACTAGCGGGAAGCTCCTACGAGCAGTACTTC. The V gene is TRBV30, the J gene TRBJ2-7; TRBD2 matches 10 bases. This CDR3 contains 16 residues. Germline-derived CDR1 and CDR2 are GTSNPN and SVGIG (reference sequence). V lost 3 bases to trimming and J lost 0 bases; unmatched junction nucleotides: 8.

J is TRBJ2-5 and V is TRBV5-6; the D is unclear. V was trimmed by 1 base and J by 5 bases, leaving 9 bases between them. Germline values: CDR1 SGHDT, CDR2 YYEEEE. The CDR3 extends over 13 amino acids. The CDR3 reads CASSLSSRETQYF. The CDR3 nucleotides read TGTGCCAGCAGCTTGAGCTCGAGGGAGACCCAGTACTTC.

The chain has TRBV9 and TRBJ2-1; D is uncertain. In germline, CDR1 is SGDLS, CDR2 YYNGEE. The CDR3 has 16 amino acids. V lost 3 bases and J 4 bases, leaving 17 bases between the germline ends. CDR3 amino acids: CASSARLEGLYNEQFF. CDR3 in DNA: TGTGCCAGCAGCGCCCGACTGGAAGGTTTATACAATGAGCAGTTCTTC.

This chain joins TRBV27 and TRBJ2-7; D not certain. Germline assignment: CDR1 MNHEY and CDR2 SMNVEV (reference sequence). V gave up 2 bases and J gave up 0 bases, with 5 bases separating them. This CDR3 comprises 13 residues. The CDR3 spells CASSLVSSYEQYF. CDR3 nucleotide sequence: TGTGCCAGCAGTTTAGTCAGCTCCTACGAGCAGTACTTC.

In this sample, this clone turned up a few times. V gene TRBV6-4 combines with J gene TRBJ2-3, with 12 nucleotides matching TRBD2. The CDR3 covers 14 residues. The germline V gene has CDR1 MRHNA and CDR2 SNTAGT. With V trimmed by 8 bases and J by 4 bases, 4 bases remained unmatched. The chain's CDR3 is CASSGLAGSDTQYF. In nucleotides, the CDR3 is TGTGCCAGCTCGGGACTAGCGGGCTCAGATACGCAGTATTTT.

DNA for the CDR3: TGTGCCAGCTCACTCGAGGGGACTACTGGAAACACCATATATTTT. Protein: CASSLEGTTGNTIYF. The chain is built from TRBV18 and TRBJ1-3, with a possible D match to TRBD1 (5 bases). The CDR3 contains 15 residues. The germline CDR1 and CDR2 sequences are KGHSH and LQKENI. The ends were cut back, 4 bases at V and 2 bases at J, with 12 bases in the middle.

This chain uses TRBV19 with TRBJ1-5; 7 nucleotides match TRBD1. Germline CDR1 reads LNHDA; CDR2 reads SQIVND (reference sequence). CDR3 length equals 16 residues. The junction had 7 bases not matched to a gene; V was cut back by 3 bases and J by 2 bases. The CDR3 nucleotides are TGTGCCAGTAGTATCCGACAGGGAGACGGCAATCAGCCCCAGCATTTT. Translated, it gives CASSIRQGDGNQPQHF.

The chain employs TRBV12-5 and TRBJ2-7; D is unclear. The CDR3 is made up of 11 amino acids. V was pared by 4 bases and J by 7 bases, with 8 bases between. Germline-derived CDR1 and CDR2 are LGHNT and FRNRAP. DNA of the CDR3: TGTGCTAGTGGTTGGCAGTGGGAGCAGTACTTC. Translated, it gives CASGWQWEQYF.

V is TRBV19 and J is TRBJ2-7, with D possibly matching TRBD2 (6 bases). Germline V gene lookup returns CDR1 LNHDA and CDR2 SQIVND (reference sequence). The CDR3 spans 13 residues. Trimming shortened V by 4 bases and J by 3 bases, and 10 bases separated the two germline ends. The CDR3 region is CASSSGIYYEQYF. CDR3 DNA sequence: TGTGCCAGTAGTAGCGGGATTTACTACGAGCAGTACTTC.

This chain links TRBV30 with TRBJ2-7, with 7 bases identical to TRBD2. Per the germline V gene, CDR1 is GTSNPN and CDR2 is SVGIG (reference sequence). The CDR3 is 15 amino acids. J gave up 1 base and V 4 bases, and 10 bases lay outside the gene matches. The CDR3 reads CAWNRPGLTSYEQYF. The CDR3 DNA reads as TGTGCCTGGAATCGCCCGGGACTAACATCCTACGAGCAGTACTTC.

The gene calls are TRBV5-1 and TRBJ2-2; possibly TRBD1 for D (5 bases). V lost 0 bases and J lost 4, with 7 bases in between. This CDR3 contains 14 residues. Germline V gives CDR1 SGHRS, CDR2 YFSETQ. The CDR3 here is CASSLARATGELFF. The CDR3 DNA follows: TGCGCCAGCAGCTTGGCCAGGGCCACCGGGGAGCTGTTTTTT. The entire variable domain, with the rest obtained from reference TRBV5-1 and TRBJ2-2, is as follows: KAGVTQTPRYLIKTRGQQVTLSCSPISGHRSVSWYQQTPGQGLQFLFEYFSETQRNKGNFPGRFSGRQFSNSRSEMNVSTLELGDSALYLCASSLARATGELFFGEGSRLTVL.

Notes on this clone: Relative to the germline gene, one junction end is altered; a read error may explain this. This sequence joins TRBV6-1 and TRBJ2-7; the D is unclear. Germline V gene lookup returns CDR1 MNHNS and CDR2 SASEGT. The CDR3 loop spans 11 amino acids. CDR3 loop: CAGSAYYEQYF. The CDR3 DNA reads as TGTGCCGGCAGTGCCTACTACGAGCAGTACTTC.

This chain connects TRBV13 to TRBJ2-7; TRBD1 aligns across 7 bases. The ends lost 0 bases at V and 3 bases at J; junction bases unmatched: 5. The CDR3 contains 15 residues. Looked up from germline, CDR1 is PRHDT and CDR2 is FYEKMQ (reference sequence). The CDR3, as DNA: TGTGCCAGCAGCTTAGGGAGAGGGGGCGGCTACGAGCAGTACTTC. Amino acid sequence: CASSLGRGGGYEQYF.

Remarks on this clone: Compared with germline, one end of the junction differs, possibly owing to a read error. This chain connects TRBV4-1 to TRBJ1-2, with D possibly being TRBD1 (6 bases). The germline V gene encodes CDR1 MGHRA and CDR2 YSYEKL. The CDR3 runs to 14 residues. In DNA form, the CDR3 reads TGCGCCAGCGGCCAGACAGGCACTAACTATGGCTACACCTTC. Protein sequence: CASGQTGTNYGYTF.

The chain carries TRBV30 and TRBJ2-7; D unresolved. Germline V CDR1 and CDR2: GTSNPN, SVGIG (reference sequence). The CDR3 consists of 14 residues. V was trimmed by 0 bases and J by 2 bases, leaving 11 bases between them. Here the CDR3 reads CAWSVTQWPYEQYF. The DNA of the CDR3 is TGTGCCTGGAGTGTCACCCAATGGCCCTACGAGCAGTACTTC.

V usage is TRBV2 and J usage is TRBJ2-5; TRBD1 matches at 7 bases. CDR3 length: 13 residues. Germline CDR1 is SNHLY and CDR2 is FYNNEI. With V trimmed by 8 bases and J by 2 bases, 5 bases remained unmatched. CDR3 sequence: CASRRQGQETQYF. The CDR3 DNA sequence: TGTGCCAGCCGACGACAGGGTCAAGAGACCCAGTACTTC.